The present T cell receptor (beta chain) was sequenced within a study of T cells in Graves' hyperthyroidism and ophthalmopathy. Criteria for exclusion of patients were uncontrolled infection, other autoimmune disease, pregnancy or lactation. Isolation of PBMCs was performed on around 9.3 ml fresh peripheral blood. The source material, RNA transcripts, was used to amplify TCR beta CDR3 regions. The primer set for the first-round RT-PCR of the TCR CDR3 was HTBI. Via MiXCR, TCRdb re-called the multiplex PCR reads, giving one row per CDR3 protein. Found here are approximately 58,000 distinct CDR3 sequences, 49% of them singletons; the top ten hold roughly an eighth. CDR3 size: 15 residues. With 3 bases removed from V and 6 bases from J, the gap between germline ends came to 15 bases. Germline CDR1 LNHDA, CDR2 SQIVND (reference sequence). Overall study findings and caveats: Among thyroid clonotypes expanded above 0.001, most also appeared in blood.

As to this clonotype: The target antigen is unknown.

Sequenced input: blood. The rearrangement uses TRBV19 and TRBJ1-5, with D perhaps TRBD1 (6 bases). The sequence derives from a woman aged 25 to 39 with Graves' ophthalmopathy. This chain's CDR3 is CASSIQPLGGQPQHF. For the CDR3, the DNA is TGTGCCAGTAGTATTCAGCCTCTAGGGGGTCAGCCCCAGCATTTT.